A single T cell receptor beta chain is shown here with its context. The table lists this clone with a few counts. It has no known antigen specificity. Per-nucleotide qualities are absent, and no much larger clonotype sits a single base away. The junction shows trimming of 1 base on V and 5 bases on J, and the gene matches do not reach 4 bases of it. The CDR1 and CDR2 encoded by the germline V gene are MGHRA and YSYEKL. Taken from cysteine to phenylalanine, the CDR3 has 15 residues. Only CDR3 DNA remains: 45 bases, in frame from the first base. Genomic DNA was isolated from the sorted cells so that the TCRbeta CDR3 region could be sequenced. TCRbeta CDR3 regions were sequenced using the immunoSEQ Assay. The immuneACCESS repertoire file appears here via TCRdb, limited to in-frame rearrangements. These files lack a portion of the clones; in checked studies, under half of the deficit traces to unresolved V genes, and the cause of the others is not known. The sample yields about 58,000 clones; 80% to 90% were counted once. 9% to 15% of the sample is in the top ten clones.

This record comes from a study of OX40 agonist ivuxolimab in advanced cancers. Some background on the complete study: Ivuxolimab was a fully human IgG2 agonistic monoclonal antibody targeting the costimulatory receptor OX40 (CD134). Intravenous ivuxolimab was administered to patients every 2 weeks at six dose levels: 0.01, 0.1, 0.3, 1.5, 3 and 10 mg/kg. Among the 52 dose-escalation patients, around 19 had hepatocellular carcinoma, some 15 melanoma, 9 renal cell carcinoma and 9 head and neck cancer. In the dose-escalation cohort, 82.7% of patients were male, and the mean age was approximately 60 years, with a range of about 23 to 90. Prior anti-PD-1, anti-PD-L1 or anti-CTLA-4 therapy was permitted, and about two fifths of dose-escalation patients had received checkpoint inhibitors. Three dose-escalation patients achieved partial responses, one with hepatocellular carcinoma and two with cutaneous melanoma. Peripheral TCRbeta sequencing aimed to test whether ivuxolimab altered TCR sequence diversity and caused clonal T-cell expansion. The paper describes the monotherapy dose-escalation part (N of about 52 patients) of the phase I trial of ivuxolimab.

The full study reports these points: In partial responders in the 0.1-3.0 mg/kg groups, normalized peripheral clonal expansion was found to be among the lowest, especially among CD8+ T cells. After ivuxolimab, expanded clones were on average more numerous among CD8+ T cells than among CD4+ T cells. At doses of 0.1 to 3.0 mg/kg, clonal expansion of both CD4+ and CD8+ T cells in blood was seen between baseline and week 6. Antigen specificity was not determined for the clonally expanded peripheral T cells. Low levels of normalized T-cell clonal expansion were also shown by some nonresponding patients.

Patients with autoimmune disease history or receiving systemic immunosuppression were excluded from the trial. In every dose cohort, peripheral blood was drawn for TCR sequencing at baseline, cycle 4 day 1, and cycle 7 day 1. The samples were taken from a phase I, first-in-human, multicenter, open-label dose-escalation trial of ivuxolimab. Adults with locally advanced or metastatic melanoma, renal cell, hepatocellular, or head and neck squamous cell carcinoma were enrolled in the trial. Before TCR sequencing, CD4+ and CD8+ T cells were separately sorted from peripheral blood. In this chain, TRBV4-1 is recombined with TRBJ1-2; TRBD1 lines up with 10 middle nucleotides. The specimen was CD4+ or CD8+ T cells sorted from blood, collected in a trial of the OX40 agonist ivuxolimab. The sequence derives from an adult with an advanced solid tumor such as melanoma, head and neck, liver or kidney cancer. The sequenced DNA is TGCGCCAGCAGCCAAGCGGCGGACAGGGGGTATGGCTACACCTTC. Translated, it gives CASSQAADRGYGYTF.